The 15 T cell receptor beta chains below were found in one sample sequenced in a study of technical replicates of blood from a few donors. The assay was immunoSEQ multiplex PCR, and TCRdb's table has in-frame clones only and misses some. Altogether about 68,000 clones are present, 95% to 97% being singletons, with the ten largest covering over 0.2%. The sample was T cells isolated from PBMCs. All receptors derive from a human donor in good health.

V is TRBV11-2 and J is TRBJ2-5, with 7 bases aligning to TRBD2. The CDR3 sequence is 13 residues long. The V gene's germline CDR1 is SGHAT and CDR2 FQNNGV. The junction had 6 bases not matched to a gene; V was cut back by 6 bases and J by 5 bases. Written as DNA, the CDR3 is TGTGCCAGCAGGATGGGACTAAGGGAGACCCAGTACTTC. Its protein is CASRMGLRETQYF.

V and J are TRBV30 and TRBJ2-7, with 8 nucleotides matching TRBD1. The CDR3 spans 12 residues. Germline trimming cut 4 bases from V and 9 bases from J; bases unmatched to any gene: 8. Germline values: CDR1 GTSNPN, CDR2 SVGIG (reference sequence). CDR3 loop: CAWTRTGLGQYF. CDR3 nucleotides: TGTGCCTGGACTAGGACAGGGCTAGGGCAGTACTTC.

The chain carries TRBV5-4 and TRBJ1-2; no clear D gene. CDR3 size: 14 residues. Germline lookup yields CDR1 SGHNT and CDR2 YYREEE (reference sequence). V gave up 0 bases and J gave up 3 bases, with 9 bases separating them. In DNA form, the CDR3 reads TGTGCCAGCAGCTTGGGTCAGGCCGACTATGGCTACACCTTC. Translated, it gives CASSLGQADYGYTF.

The J gene is TRBJ2-7, the V gene TRBV6-6; 7 nucleotides line up with TRBD2. The trim removed 2 bases at V and 3 bases at J, leaving 4 bases unmatched. The CDR3 contains 14 residues. The germline CDR1 and CDR2 sequences are MNHNY and SVGAGI (reference sequence). The CDR3 here is CASSYIPSGYEQYF. CDR3 sequence (DNA): TGTGCCAGCAGTTACATTCCTAGCGGCTACGAGCAGTACTTC.

The chain is built from TRBV9 and TRBJ1-3; weak D call: TRBD1 (6 bases). CDR3 length: 15 amino acids. The germline gives CDR1 SGDLS, CDR2 YYNGEE. V lost 1 base and J lost 1, with 9 bases in between. In nucleotides, the CDR3 is TGTGCCAGCAGCGTATCAGGGGTATCTGGAAACACCATATATTTT. It specifies CASSVSGVSGNTIYF.

The CDR3 nucleotides read TGTGCCAGCGAACAAGGGGGGACTAGAGATACGCAGTATTTT. It codes for CASEQGGTRDTQYF. The rearrangement joins TRBV28 to TRBJ2-3; 8 bases are shared with TRBD2. Looked up from germline, CDR1 is MDHEN and CDR2 is SYDVKM. J gave up 5 bases and V 8 bases, and 9 bases lay outside the gene matches. The CDR3 is made up of 14 amino acids.

V usage is TRBV13 and J usage is TRBJ2-1; D is perhaps TRBD2 (6 bases). The CDR3 covers 15 residues. Germline V gene sequence: CDR1 PRHDT, CDR2 FYEKMQ (reference sequence). Trimming took 5 bases from V and 0 from J, leaving 11 bases between them. The CDR3 protein is CASSPGLGSYNEQFF. DNA for the CDR3: TGTGCCAGCAGCCCGGGACTGGGCTCCTACAATGAGCAGTTCTTC.

The chain combines TRBV27 with TRBJ1-1; D unclear. The germline V gene has CDR1 MNHEY and CDR2 SMNVEV (reference sequence). There are 13 residues in the CDR3. V was clipped by 3 bases and J by 0 bases, with 5 bases between them. The CDR3 region is CASSLQMNTEAFF. The CDR3 DNA sequence: TGTGCCAGCAGTTTGCAGATGAACACTGAAGCTTTCTTT.

This clone appeared once. The rearrangement links TRBV15 to TRBJ1-1; no clear D gene. With 3 bases removed from V and 0 bases from J, the gap between germline ends came to 8 bases. CDR1 and CDR2 (germline): LNHNV, YYDKDF (reference sequence). The CDR3 has 14 residues. This CDR3 reads CATSSVLMNTEAFF. CDR3 DNA sequence: TGTGCCACCAGCAGTGTACTTATGAACACTGAAGCTTTCTTT.

This clone has only one observation. This chain joins TRBV7-9 and TRBJ1-1; 8 bases agree with TRBD1. Germline CDR1 reads SEHNR; CDR2 reads FQNEAQ (reference sequence). Trimming at V came to 5 bases and at J to 0 bases, leaving 2 bases not matched to a gene. CDR3 length: 14 residues. The CDR3 here is CASSGGQVNTEAFF. As DNA, the CDR3 is TGTGCCAGCAGCGGGGGACAGGTGAACACTGAAGCTTTCTTT.

The chain employs TRBV7-2 and TRBJ2-1; perhaps TRBD1 as D (5 bases). The V end was cut by 6 bases, the J end by 4 bases, with 16 bases between. The CDR3 length is 15 residues. Per germline, CDR1 SGHTA and CDR2 FQGNSA. CDR3 in amino acids: CASRKSRDRYNEQFF. The CDR3 DNA reads as TGTGCCAGCAGGAAGTCCAGGGATAGGTACAATGAGCAGTTCTTC. Supplemented by reference TRBV7-2 and TRBJ2-1, the full variable domain reads GAGVSQSPSNKVTEKGKDVELRCDPISGHTALYWYRQSLGQGLEFLIYFQGNSAPDKSGLPSDRFSAERTGGSVSTLTIQRTQQEDSAVYLCASRKSRDRYNEQFFGPGTRLTVL.

The rearrangement links TRBV7-6 to TRBJ2-1, with a tentative D call TRBD1 (5 bases). Trimming shortened V by 5 bases and J by 6 bases, and 11 bases separated the two germline ends. Germline CDR1 SGHVS, CDR2 FNYEAQ. The CDR3 has 13 amino acids. The CDR3 nucleotides are TGTGCCAGCAGCCCGACAGAACTCAATGAGCAGTTCTTC. This codes for CASSPTELNEQFF.

The chain recombines TRBV6-6 with TRBJ1-2; D remains ambiguous. This CDR3 comprises 13 residues. Germline V gene sequence: CDR1 MNHNY, CDR2 SVGAGI (reference sequence). V lost 7 bases and J 3 bases, leaving 12 bases between the germline ends. CDR3 protein: CASTSQAYYGYTF. CDR3 coding DNA: TGTGCCAGCACCTCCCAGGCTTACTATGGCTACACCTTC.

This chain uses TRBV18 with TRBJ1-5; D ambiguous. V lost 1 base and J 5 bases, leaving 6 bases between the germline ends. Looked up from germline, CDR1 is KGHSH and CDR2 is LQKENI. The CDR3 has 13 amino acids. CDR3 residues: CASSPLRDQPQHF. The CDR3 nucleotides read TGTGCCAGCTCACCACTCCGGGATCAGCCCCAGCATTTT.

The chain couples TRBV5-1 to TRBJ2-5; tentatively, D is TRBD1 (5 bases). Germline CDR1 reads SGHRS; CDR2 reads YFSETQ. Trimming pared 0 bases from V and 1 base from J, leaving 10 bases between. This CDR3 has 15 residues. DNA for the CDR3: TGCGCCAGCAGCTTGGGCAGGGTGGGCCAAGAGACCCAGTACTTC. Translated, it gives CASSLGRVGQETQYF.